This T cell receptor beta chain is from a study of cytomegalovirus exposure and HLA in healthy donors. Study details: Early on, a data release was issued that held roughly 84 million unique TCRs from HLA-typed donors. Study-level results: Follow-up analysis found HLA locus-dependent TCR association rates, highest for DRB1 and lowest for HLA-C.

This PCR relied on a set of 60 Vbeta primers and 13 Jbeta primers. Repertoires were generated with immunoSEQ multiplex PCR, while TCRdb's copy carries only in-frame clones and drops some. In the table there are 130,000 to 150,000 clones, more than 75% of which are singletons. This clone showed up just once. The antigen is undetermined. J was trimmed by 3 bases and V by 8 bases; bases with no gene match: 7. The length of the CDR3 is 13 residues. Germline V gene sequence: CDR1 MNHEY, CDR2 SMNVEV (reference sequence). Though nominally healthy at sampling, donors likely had unrecorded immune exposures. The sequencing sample was made of PBMCs. The chain employs TRBV27 and TRBJ2-7, with 7 bases matching TRBD1. The clonotype comes from a man aged 18 to 30 in good health and CMV-seronegative. The CDR3 nucleotides are TGTGCCAGCGGTTACCGGGACAGCTACGAGCAGTACTTC. As protein: CASGYRDSYEQYF.